The clone carrying this T cell receptor (beta chain) has only a few counts. Its target is unknown. Every bit of the isolated RNA underwent reverse transcription, so sequencing read expressed TCRB transcripts. The protocol was immunoSEQ multiplex PCR, while the TCRdb copy is restricted to in-frame clones and leaves out a portion. The table records 600,000 to 700,000 clones, around 15% of them present only once. The data are from a study of beta chain features in type 1 diabetes. Background on the study: All samples combined gave roughly 110,000,000 sorted cells for examination.

Looked up from germline, CDR1 is MNHEY and CDR2 is SVGAGI. The CDR3 spans 14 residues. Between the trimmed V and J ends, which lost 7 bases and 4 bases, there was a span of 16 bases. Study-wide findings and caveats: In comparison with healthy donors, patients had naive, central memory and Treg TCRB repertoires that appeared more similar. In all four CD4+ subsets, TCRB CDR3 length was significantly, moderately reduced in type 1 diabetes.

The gene calls are TRBV6-5 and TRBJ1-1, with D perhaps matching TRBD1 (6 bases). Sequences were obtained from naive CD4+ T cells from blood. The receptor comes from a young man with type 1 diabetes. The CDR3 reads CASTMGALSTEAFF. The CDR3 DNA sequence: TGTGCCAGCACCATGGGGGCTCTGAGCACTGAAGCTTTCTTT.